The 14 T cell receptor beta chains below were found in one sample sequenced in a study of T cell repertoires in cytomegalovirus infection. TCRdb ran MiXCR on the reads and lists one entry per CDR3 protein. The data hold approximately 770,000 distinct CDR3 sequences, with approximately 32% observed a single time. The antigens these receptors bind are not known. The specimen was cultured CD8+ T cells from PBMCs, collected from culture after CMV antigen stimulation. These TCRs come from a human donor in good health (CMV status not recorded). Some clones in this sample may be carry-over from other donors' samples.

The chain carries TRBV12-3 or TRBV12-4 and TRBJ1-2; 7 bases are shared with TRBD1. The length of the CDR3 is 13 residues. The ends lost 6 bases at V and 3 bases at J; junction bases unmatched: 4. CDR3 residues: CASSFTGDYGYTF. CDR3 sequence (DNA): TGTGCCAGCAGCTTTACAGGGGACTATGGCTACACCTTC.

Only a few counts were recorded for this clonotype. The chain recombines TRBV2 with TRBJ1-2; D possibly corresponds to TRBD1 (5 bases). Germline V CDR1 and CDR2: SNHLY, FYNNEI. The CDR3 is 14 residues long. Deletions cut 5 bases from V and 4 bases from J, with 14 bases between. CDR3: CASSQGSPIYGYTF. The DNA of the CDR3 is TGTGCCAGCAGTCAGGGAAGCCCCATCTATGGCTACACCTTC.

The V gene is TRBV12-3 or TRBV12-4, the J gene TRBJ1-4; D unclear. V was trimmed by 0 bases and J by 0 bases, leaving 5 bases between them. This CDR3 is built from 15 residues. CDR3 in amino acids: CASSLAVTTNEKLFF. In nucleotides, the CDR3 is TGTGCCAGCAGTTTAGCTGTTACAACTAATGAAAAACTGTTTTTT.

Turning to this clonotype: At one end the junction does not follow the germline gene, possibly because of a read error. This chain links TRBV11-2 with TRBJ2-1, with D maybe TRBD2 (5 bases). This CDR3 contains 14 residues. The V gene's germline CDR1 is SGHAT and CDR2 FQNNGV. The CDR3 DNA sequence: TGTACCAGCAGCTTGGCGGCTAGCAGACATGAGCAGTTCTTC. Translation: CTSSLAASRHEQFF.

This chain connects TRBV5-4 to TRBJ2-7, with a weak D call TRBD1 (5 bases). CDR3 length: 17 amino acids. The V end was cut by 4 bases, the J end by 0 bases, with 20 bases between. CDR1 SGHNT and CDR2 YYREEE come from the germline V gene (reference sequence). The CDR3 loop is CASSPTTGLDSSYEQYF. Written as DNA, the CDR3 is TGTGCCAGCAGCCCTACCACCGGCCTCGACAGCTCCTACGAGCAGTACTTC. Full variable domain (rest looked up from reference TRBV5-4 and TRBJ2-7): ETGVTQSPTHLIKTRGQQVTLRCSSQSGHNTVSWYQQALGQGPQFIFQYYREEENGRGNFPPRFSGLQFPNYSSELNVNALELDDSALYLCASSPTTGLDSSYEQYFGPGTRLTVT.

This clonotype occurred a few times. V usage is TRBV27 and J usage is TRBJ2-5; 8 positions agree with TRBD1. Germline CDR1 and CDR2: MNHEY and SMNVEV (reference sequence). V shed 5 bases and J 5 bases; nucleotides not matched to a gene: 4. There are 13 residues in the CDR3. CDR3 in DNA: TGTGCCAGCAGTCCAGGGGGCATGGAGACCCAGTACTTC. Its translation is CASSPGGMETQYF.

This chain's CDR3 is CASSDVLAGGTTYEQYF. CDR3 in DNA: TGTGCCAGCAGCGACGTACTAGCGGGGGGGACCACCTACGAGCAGTACTTC. The V gene is TRBV2, the J gene TRBJ2-7; 13 positions agree with TRBD2. Germline trimming cut 6 bases from V and 2 bases from J; bases unmatched to any gene: 10. This CDR3 spans 17 amino acids. Germline lookup yields CDR1 SNHLY and CDR2 FYNNEI.

The rearrangement joins TRBV27 to TRBJ2-7; 11 nucleotides match TRBD1. Per germline, CDR1 MNHEY and CDR2 SMNVEV (reference sequence). V lost 8 bases, J lost 5 bases, and 2 bases stayed unmatched. This CDR3 contains 12 residues. The CDR3 spells CASGQGADEQYV. CDR3 sequence (DNA): TGTGCCAGCGGACAGGGGGCGGACGAGCAGTACGTC.

The chain recombines TRBV7-6 with TRBJ1-2; D is possibly TRBD1 (5 bases). CDR1 is SGHVS, CDR2 FNYEAQ, per germline. The V end lost 1 base, the J end lost 8 bases, and 17 bases lay between the germline ends. The CDR3 totals 15 residues. The CDR3 is CASSLDAGPADGYTF. The CDR3 DNA reads TGTGCCAGCAGCTTAGATGCGGGGCCAGCGGACGGCTACACCTTC. Combining the CDR3 with reference TRBV7-6 and TRBJ1-2 gives the whole variable domain GAGVSQSPRYKVTKRGQDVALRCDPISGHVSLYWYRQALGQGPEFLTYFNYEAQQDKSGLPNDRFSAERPEGSISTLTIQRTEQRDSAMYRCASSLDAGPADGYTFGSGTRLTVV.

This clonotype was seen a few times. The chain couples TRBV12-3 or TRBV12-4 to TRBJ1-4; a possible D gene is TRBD1 (6 bases). The CDR3 contains 16 residues. V was cut by 3 bases and J by 0 bases, with 11 bases left in between. The DNA of the CDR3 is TGTGCCAGCAGTTTTAGGACAGCGTCAACTAATGAAAAACTGTTTTTT. Its translation: CASSFRTASTNEKLFF.

The chain has TRBV20-1 and TRBJ2-2, with 7 bases that match TRBD1. The CDR3 spans 14 residues. In germline, CDR1 is DFQATT, CDR2 SNEGSKA (reference sequence). Unmatched junction bases numbered 4, after V lost 4 bases and J lost 2 bases. For the CDR3, the DNA is TGCAGTGCTACTGGACAGGTTAACACCGGGGAGCTGTTTTTT. Its protein is CSATGQVNTGELFF.

In DNA form, the CDR3 reads TGTGCCAGCAGCCCCAGGGGGAACAATCAGCCCCAGCATTTT. Amino acids: CASSPRGNNQPQHF. J is TRBJ1-5 and V is TRBV7-8, with 7 bases identical to TRBD1. The CDR3 is 14 amino acids. Germline assignment: CDR1 SGHVS and CDR2 FQNEAQ. The junction had 4 bases not matched to a gene; V was cut back by 5 bases and J by 3 bases.

The rearrangement joins TRBV27 to TRBJ1-2; TRBD1 agrees at 10 bases. This CDR3 region has 15 residues. Germline CDR1 is MNHEY and CDR2 is SMNVEV (reference sequence). V was pared by 6 bases and J by 4 bases, with 8 bases of the junction left unmatched. The CDR3: CASSPRTGGIYGYTF. The CDR3 DNA sequence: TGTGCCAGCAGCCCCCGGACAGGGGGAATCTATGGCTACACCTTC.

The chain carries TRBV7-4 and TRBJ1-4; D is unresolved. The germline V gene encodes CDR1 SGHVT and CDR2 SQSDAQ. V was trimmed by 6 bases and J by 8 bases, leaving 16 bases between them. The CDR3 consists of 14 residues. In DNA form, the CDR3 reads TGTGCCAGCAGGGATCCGGGATCTGGGGAAAAACTGTTTTTT. Amino acid sequence: CASRDPGSGEKLFF.